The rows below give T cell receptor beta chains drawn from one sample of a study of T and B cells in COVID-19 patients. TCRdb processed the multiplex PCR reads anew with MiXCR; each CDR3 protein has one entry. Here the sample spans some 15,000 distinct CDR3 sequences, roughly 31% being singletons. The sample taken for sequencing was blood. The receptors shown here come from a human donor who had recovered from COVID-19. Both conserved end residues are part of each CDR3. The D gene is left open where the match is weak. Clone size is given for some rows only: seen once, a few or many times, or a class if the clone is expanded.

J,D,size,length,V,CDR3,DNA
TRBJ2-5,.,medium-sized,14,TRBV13,CASSLGFRQETQYF,TGTGCCAGCAGCTTAGGTTTTCGACAAGAGACCCAGTACTTC
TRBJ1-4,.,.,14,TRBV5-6,CASSLPGLGEKLFF,TGTGCCAGCAGCTTGCCAGGGCTGGGGGAAAAACTGTTTTTT
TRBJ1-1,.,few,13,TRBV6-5,CASSPSIGREAFF,TGTGCCAGCAGCCCTAGTATTGGGAGGGAAGCTTTCTTT
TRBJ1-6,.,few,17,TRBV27,CASSSPLRNPRSSPLHF,TGTGCCAGCAGTTCCCCCCTCAGGAACCCCAGGAGCTCACCCCTCCACTTT
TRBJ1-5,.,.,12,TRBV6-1,CASSEIYQPQHF,TGTGCCAGCAGTGAAATTTATCAGCCCCAGCATTTT
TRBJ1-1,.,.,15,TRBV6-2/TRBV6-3,CASSYSTGGSTEAFF,TGTGCCAGCAGTTACAGTACGGGGGGCAGTACTGAAGCTTTCTTT
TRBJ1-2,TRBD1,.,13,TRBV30,CARGGQQDYGYTF,TGTGCCCGGGGGGGACAGCAAGACTATGGCTACACCTTC
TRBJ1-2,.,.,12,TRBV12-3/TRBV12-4,CASSTAKYGYTF,TGTGCCAGCAGTACCGCCAAATATGGCTACACCTTC
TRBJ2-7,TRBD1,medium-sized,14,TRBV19,CASSLTGVSYEQYF,TGTGCCAGTAGTCTTACAGGGGTCTCCTACGAGCAGTACTTC
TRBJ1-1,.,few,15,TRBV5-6,CASSIGGLANTEAFF,TGTGCCAGCAGCATTGGGGGACTGGCGAACACTGAAGCTTTCTTT
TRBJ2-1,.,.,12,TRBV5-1,CASSPRGVEQFF,TGCGCCAGCAGCCCGAGGGGGGTAGAGCAGTTCTTC
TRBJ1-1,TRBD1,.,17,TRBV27,CASSFLRGTGENTEAFF,TGTGCCAGCAGTTTCCTCCGGGGGACAGGGGAGAACACTGAAGCTTTCTTT
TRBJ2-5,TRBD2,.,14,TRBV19,CASSGVAGADTQYF,TGTGCCAGTAGTGGGGTAGCGGGAGCAGACACCCAGTACTTC
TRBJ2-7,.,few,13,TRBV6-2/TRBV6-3,CASSKAGHYEQYF,TGTGCCAGCAGTAAGGCCGGCCACTACGAGCAGTACTTC
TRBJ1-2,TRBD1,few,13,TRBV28,CASSRGPGRGYTF,TGTGCCAGCAGTAGGGGGCCGGGGAGAGGCTACACCTTC
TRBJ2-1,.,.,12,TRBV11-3,CASSPNFGEQFF,TGTGCCAGCAGCCCTAACTTTGGTGAGCAGTTCTTC
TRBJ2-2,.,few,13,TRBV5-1,CASSLGQPGELFF,TGCGCCAGCAGCTTGGGACAGCCCGGGGAGCTGTTTTTT
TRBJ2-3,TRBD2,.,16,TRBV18,CASSPPIRGGADTQYF,TGTGCCAGCTCACCACCGATTCGGGGGGGCGCGGATACGCAGTATTTT
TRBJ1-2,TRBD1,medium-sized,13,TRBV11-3,CASSPDRAWGYTF,TGTGCCAGCAGCCCTGACAGGGCTTGGGGCTACACCTTC
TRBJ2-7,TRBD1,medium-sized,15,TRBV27,CASSEPGQGIYEQYF,TGTGCCAGCAGCGAACCGGGACAGGGGATATACGAGCAGTACTTC
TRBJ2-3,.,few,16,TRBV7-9,CASSLSLGGSTDTQYF,TGTGCCAGCAGCTTATCCTTAGGGGGTTCCACAGATACGCAGTATTTT
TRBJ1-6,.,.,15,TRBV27,CASSPPSSYNSPLHF,TGTGCCAGCAGTCCCCCCAGCTCCTATAATTCACCCCTCCACTTT
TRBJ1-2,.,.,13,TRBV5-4,CASSPPANYGYTF,TGTGCCAGCAGCCCCCCGGCTAACTATGGCTACACCTTC
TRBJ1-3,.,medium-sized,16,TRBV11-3,CASSSITGDAGNTIYF,TGTGCCAGCAGCTCAATAACAGGAGATGCTGGAAACACCATATATTTT
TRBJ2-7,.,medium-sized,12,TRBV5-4,CASSRPSYEQYF,TGTGCCAGCAGCCGACCCAGCTACGAGCAGTACTTC
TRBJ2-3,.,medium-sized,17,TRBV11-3,CASSLRWRPGGTDTQYF,TGTGCCAGCAGCTTAAGATGGAGGCCAGGAGGCACAGATACGCAGTATTTT
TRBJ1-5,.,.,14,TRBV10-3,CAISEAPSNQPQHF,TGTGCCATCAGTGAGGCCCCAAGCAATCAGCCCCAGCATTTT
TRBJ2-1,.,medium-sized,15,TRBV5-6,CASSLRGVLDNEQFF,TGTGCCAGCAGCTTGAGAGGAGTACTAGACAATGAGCAGTTCTTC
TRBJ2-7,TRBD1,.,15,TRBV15,CATSSFPRTGVEQYF,TGTGCCACCAGCAGCTTCCCGAGGACAGGGGTCGAGCAGTACTTC
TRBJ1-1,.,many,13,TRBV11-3,CATSGGANTEAFF,TGTGCCACCTCGGGGGGCGCGAACACTGAAGCTTTCTTT
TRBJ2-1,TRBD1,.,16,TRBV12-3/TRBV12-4,CASSPWTGTTSGEQFF,TGTGCCAGCAGTCCATGGACAGGGACCACTAGTGGTGAGCAGTTCTTC
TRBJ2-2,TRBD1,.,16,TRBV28,CASSLSTGAVPGELFF,TGTGCCAGCAGTTTATCGACAGGGGCGGTCCCCGGGGAGCTGTTTTTT
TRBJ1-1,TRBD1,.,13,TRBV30,CAWTQGAYTEAFF,TGTGCCTGGACCCAGGGGGCTTACACTGAAGCTTTCTTT
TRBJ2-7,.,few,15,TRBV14,CASSQEKQGRGEQYF,TGTGCCAGCAGCCAAGAAAAGCAGGGCCGCGGAGAGCAGTACTTC
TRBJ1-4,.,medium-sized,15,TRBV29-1,CSALPFEATNEKLFF,TGCAGCGCGCTACCATTTGAAGCAACTAATGAAAAACTGTTTTTT
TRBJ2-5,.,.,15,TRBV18,CASSPGQAYQETQYF,TGTGCCAGCTCACCGGGGCAGGCGTACCAAGAGACCCAGTACTTC
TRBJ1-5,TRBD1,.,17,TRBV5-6,CASSTGTALYSNQPQHF,TGTGCCAGCAGCACCGGGACAGCCTTATATAGCAATCAGCCCCAGCATTTT
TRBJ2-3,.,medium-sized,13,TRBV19,CASSIQSTDTQYF,TGTGCCAGTAGTATCCAGAGCACAGATACGCAGTATTTT
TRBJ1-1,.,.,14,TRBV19,CASSIVAGKGEAFF,TGTGCCAGTAGTATAGTCGCAGGGAAGGGTGAAGCTTTCTTT
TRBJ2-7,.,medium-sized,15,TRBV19,CASSINGRLSYEQYF,TGTGCCAGTAGTATAAATGGACGGCTATCCTACGAGCAGTACTTC
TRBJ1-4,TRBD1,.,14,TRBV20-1,CSAVRTGYLEKLFF,TGCAGTGCAGTACGGACAGGGTACCTTGAAAAACTGTTTTTT
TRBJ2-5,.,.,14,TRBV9,CASSVAGRKETQYF,TGTGCCAGCAGCGTGGCGGGGCGAAAAGAGACCCAGTACTTC
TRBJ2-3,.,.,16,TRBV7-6,CASSSHQLPGTDTQYF,TGTGCCAGCAGCTCCCACCAATTACCTGGCACAGATACGCAGTATTTT
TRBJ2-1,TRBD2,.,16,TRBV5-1,CASSLAGGIGSNEQFF,TGCGCCAGCAGCTTGGCCGGGGGGATCGGGAGTAATGAGCAGTTCTTC
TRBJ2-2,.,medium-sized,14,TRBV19,CASSMAGHTGELFF,TGTGCCAGTAGTATGGCGGGACACACCGGGGAGCTGTTTTTT
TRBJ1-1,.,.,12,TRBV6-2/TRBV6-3,CASSEGAHEAFF,TGTGCCAGCAGTGAAGGGGCACATGAAGCTTTCTTT